Sequencing of this T cell receptor (beta chain) was carried out in a study of T cell changes during pregnancy in multiple sclerosis. The data were produced by immunoSEQ multiplex PCR, yet TCRdb's version contains in-frame clones alone and is incomplete. The data show about 69,000 clones, over 75% seen once. The clonotype originates from a female donor in good health, enrolled as a control in a pregnancy study. The specimen comprised CD4+ T cells from peripheral blood mononuclear cells, sampled in the third trimester of pregnancy.

The CDR3 loop reads CASSDGPLDRDYEQYF. CDR3 bases: TGCGCCAGCAGCGATGGGCCCTTAGACAGGGACTACGAGCAGTACTTC. This rearrangement joins TRBV5-1 to TRBJ2-7, with 7 positions matching TRBD1. J gave up 3 bases and V 4 bases, and 13 bases lay outside the gene matches. Germline V gene data show CDR1 as SGHRS and CDR2 as YFSETQ. The CDR3 extends over 16 amino acids. The full variable domain, in which reference TRBV5-1 and TRBJ2-7 provide the parts outside the CDR3, is KAGVTQTPRYLIKTRGQQVTLSCSPISGHRSVSWYQQTPGQGLQFLFEYFSETQRNKGNFPGRFSGRQFSNSRSEMNVSTLELGDSALYLCASSDGPLDRDYEQYFGPGTRLTVT.